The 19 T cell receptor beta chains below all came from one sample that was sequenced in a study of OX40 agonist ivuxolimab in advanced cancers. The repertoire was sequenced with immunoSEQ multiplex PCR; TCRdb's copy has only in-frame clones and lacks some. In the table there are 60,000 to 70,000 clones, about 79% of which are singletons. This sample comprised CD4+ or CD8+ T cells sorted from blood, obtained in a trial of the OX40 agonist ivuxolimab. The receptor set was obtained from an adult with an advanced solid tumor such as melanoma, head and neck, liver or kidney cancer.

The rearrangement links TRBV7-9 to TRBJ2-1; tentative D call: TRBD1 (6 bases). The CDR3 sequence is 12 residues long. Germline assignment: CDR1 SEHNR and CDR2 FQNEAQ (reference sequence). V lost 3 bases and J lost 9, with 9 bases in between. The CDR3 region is CASSLGASEQFF. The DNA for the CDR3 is TGTGCCAGCAGCTTGGGGGCGAGTGAGCAGTTCTTC.

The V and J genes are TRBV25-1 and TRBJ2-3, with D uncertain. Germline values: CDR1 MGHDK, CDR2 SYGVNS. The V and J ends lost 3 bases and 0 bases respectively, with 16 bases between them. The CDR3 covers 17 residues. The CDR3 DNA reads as TGTGCCAGCAGTGAGTCTACACCAGCGACTAGCACAGATACGCAGTATTTT. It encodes CASSESTPATSTDTQYF. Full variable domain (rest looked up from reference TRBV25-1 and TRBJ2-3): EADIYQTPRYLVIGTGKKITLECSQTMGHDKMYWYQQDPGMELHLIHYSYGVNSTEKGDLSSESTVSRIRTEHFPLTLESARPSHTSQYLCASSESTPATSTDTQYFGPGTRLTVL.

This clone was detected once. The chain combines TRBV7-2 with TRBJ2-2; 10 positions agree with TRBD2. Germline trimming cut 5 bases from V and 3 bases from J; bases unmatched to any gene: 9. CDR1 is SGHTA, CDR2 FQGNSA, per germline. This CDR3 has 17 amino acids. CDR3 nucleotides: TGTGCCAGCAGCCCCCGGGGGACTAGCGCTTACACCGGGGAGCTGTTTTTT. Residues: CASSPRGTSAYTGELFF.

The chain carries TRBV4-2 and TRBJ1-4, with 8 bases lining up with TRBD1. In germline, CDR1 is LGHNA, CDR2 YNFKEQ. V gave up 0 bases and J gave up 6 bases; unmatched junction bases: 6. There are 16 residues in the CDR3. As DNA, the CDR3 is TGTGCCAGCAGCCAAGAATTTGGGACAGGAGATGAAAAACTGTTTTTT. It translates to CASSQEFGTGDEKLFF.

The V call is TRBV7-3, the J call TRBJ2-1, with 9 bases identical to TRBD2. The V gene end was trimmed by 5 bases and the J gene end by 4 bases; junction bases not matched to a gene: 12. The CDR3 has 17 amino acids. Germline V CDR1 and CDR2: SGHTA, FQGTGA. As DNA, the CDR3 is TGTGCCAGCAGCACCCGAGGCGGGGGGGTTGGTTACAATGAGCAGTTCTTC. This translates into CASSTRGGGVGYNEQFF.

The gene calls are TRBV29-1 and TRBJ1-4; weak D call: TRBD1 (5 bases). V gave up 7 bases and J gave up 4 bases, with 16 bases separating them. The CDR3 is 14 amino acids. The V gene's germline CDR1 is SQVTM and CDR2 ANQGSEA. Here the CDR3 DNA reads TGCAGCGCCCGCCGGGGCCTCCGTAATGAAAAACTGTTTTTT. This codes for CSARRGLRNEKLFF.

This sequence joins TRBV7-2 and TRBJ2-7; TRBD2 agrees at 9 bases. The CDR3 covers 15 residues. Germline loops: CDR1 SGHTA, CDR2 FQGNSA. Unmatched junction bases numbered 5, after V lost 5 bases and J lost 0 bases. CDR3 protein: CASSGVAGVSYEQYF. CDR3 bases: TGTGCCAGCAGCGGAGTAGCGGGAGTCTCCTACGAGCAGTACTTC.

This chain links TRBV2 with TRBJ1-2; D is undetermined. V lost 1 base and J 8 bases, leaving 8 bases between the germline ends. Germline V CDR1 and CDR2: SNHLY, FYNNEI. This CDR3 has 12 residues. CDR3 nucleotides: TGTGCCAGCAGTGAAGGGTTCGGCGGCTACACCTTC. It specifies CASSEGFGGYTF.

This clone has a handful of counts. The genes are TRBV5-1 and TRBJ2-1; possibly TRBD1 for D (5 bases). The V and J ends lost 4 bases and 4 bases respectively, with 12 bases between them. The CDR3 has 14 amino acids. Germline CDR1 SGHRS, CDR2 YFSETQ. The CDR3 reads CASSPGSEYNEQFF. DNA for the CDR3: TGCGCCAGCAGCCCAGGGTCAGAGTACAATGAGCAGTTCTTC.

CDR3 nucleotides: TGTGCCAGCAGCCTTCGTGGGGGGGAAACCTACGAGCAGTACTTC. This translates into CASSLRGGETYEQYF. The chain employs TRBV11-2 and TRBJ2-7; 7 positions agree with TRBD2. Germline V lookup: CDR1 SGHAT, CDR2 FQNNGV. The CDR3 has 15 residues. The junction had 9 bases not matched to a gene; V was cut back by 5 bases and J by 2 bases.

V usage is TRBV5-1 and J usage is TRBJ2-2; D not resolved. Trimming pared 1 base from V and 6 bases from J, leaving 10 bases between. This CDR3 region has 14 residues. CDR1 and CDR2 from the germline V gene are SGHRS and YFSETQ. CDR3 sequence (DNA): TGCGCCAGCAGCTTGCTGGCAGACCCCGGGGAGCTGTTTTTT. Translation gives CASSLLADPGELFF.

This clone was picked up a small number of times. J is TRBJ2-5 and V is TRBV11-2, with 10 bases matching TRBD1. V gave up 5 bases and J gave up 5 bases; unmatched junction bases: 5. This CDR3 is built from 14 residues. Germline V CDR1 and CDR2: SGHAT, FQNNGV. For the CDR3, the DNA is TGTGCCAGCAGCCCCGGGACAGGGGTGGAGACCCAGTACTTC. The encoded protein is CASSPGTGVETQYF.

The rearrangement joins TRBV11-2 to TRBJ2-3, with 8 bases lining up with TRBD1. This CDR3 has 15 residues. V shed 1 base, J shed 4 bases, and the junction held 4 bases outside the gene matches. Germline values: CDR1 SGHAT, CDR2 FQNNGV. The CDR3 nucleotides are TGTGCCAGCAGCTTAGCTGGGACAGGACCAGATACGCAGTATTTT. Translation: CASSLAGTGPDTQYF.

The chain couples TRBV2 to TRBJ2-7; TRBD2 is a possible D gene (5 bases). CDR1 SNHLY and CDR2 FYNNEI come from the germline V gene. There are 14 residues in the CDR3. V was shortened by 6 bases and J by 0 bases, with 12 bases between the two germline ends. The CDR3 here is CASRDYGVSYEQYF. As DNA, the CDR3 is TGTGCCAGCAGGGATTACGGGGTCTCCTACGAGCAGTACTTC.

The CDR3 spells CASSSLGRPSYEQYF. CDR3 nucleotide sequence: TGTGCCAGCAGTTCTCTAGGGAGGCCCTCCTACGAGCAGTACTTC. The chain recombines TRBV27 with TRBJ2-7; D may be TRBD2 (6 bases). The germline V gene has CDR1 MNHEY and CDR2 SMNVEV (reference sequence). This CDR3 is 15 amino acids long. V lost 4 bases and J 0 bases, leaving 13 bases between the germline ends.

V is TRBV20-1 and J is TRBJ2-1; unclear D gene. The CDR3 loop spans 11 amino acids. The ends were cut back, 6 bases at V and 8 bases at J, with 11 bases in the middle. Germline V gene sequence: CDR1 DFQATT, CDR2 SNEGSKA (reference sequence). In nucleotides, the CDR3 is TGCAGTGCCCCCCGGCAACATGAGCAGTTCTTC. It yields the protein CSAPRQHEQFF.

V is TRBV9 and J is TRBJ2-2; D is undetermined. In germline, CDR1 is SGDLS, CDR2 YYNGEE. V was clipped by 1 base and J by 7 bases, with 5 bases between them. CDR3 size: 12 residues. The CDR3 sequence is CASSVYGGELFF. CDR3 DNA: TGTGCCAGCAGCGTATACGGCGGGGAGCTGTTTTTT.

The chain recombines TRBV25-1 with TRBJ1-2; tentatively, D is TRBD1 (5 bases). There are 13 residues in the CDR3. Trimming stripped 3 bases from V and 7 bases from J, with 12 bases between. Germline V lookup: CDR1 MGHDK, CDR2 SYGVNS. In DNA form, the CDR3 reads TGTGCCAGCAGTGAGGACAACTCGGGTGGCTACACCTTC. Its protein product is CASSEDNSGGYTF.

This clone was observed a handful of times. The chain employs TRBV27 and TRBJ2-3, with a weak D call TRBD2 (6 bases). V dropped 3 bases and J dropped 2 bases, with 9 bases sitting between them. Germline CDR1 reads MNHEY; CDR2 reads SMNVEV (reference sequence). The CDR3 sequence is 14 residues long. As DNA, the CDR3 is TGTGCCAGCAGTTTCGGGACTCCCACAGATACGCAGTATTTT. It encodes CASSFGTPTDTQYF.